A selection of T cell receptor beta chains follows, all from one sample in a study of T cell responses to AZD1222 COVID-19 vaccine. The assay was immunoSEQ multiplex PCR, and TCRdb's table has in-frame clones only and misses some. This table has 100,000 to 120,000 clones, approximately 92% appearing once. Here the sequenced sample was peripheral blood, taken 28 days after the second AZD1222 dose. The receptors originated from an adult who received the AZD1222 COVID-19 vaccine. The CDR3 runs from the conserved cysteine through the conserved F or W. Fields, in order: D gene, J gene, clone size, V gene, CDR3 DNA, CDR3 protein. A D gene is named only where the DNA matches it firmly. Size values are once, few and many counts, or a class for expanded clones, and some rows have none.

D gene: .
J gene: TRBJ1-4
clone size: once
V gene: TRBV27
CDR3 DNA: TGTGCCAGCAAGGTTGGGACGATAGGTGAAAAACTGTTTTTT
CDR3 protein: CASKVGTIGEKLFF

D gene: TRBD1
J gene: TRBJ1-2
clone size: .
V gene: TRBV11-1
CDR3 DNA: TGTGCCAGCAGCTTGGGAGGGACAGGGTATGGCTACACCTTC
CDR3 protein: CASSLGGTGYGYTF

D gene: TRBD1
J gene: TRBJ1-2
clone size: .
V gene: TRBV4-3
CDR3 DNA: TGCGCCAGCAGCCAAGGTGACAGGGGATCGTACGGCTACACCTTC
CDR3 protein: CASSQGDRGSYGYTF

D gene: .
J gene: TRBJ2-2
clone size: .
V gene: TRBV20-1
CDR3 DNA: TGCAGTGCCAGTGATGCAGGGACGAACACCGGGGAGCTGTTTTTT
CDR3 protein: CSASDAGTNTGELFF

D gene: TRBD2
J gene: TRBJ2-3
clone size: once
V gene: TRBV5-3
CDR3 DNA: TGTGCCAGAAGCGCGACTAGCGGGGATAGCACAGATACGCAGTATTTT
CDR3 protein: CARSATSGDSTDTQYF

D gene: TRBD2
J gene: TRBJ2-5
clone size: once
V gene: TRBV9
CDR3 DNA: TGTGCCAGCAGCGTAGCCCAGCGGGGGGGCTTGGAGACCCAGTACTTC
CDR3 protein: CASSVAQRGGLETQYF

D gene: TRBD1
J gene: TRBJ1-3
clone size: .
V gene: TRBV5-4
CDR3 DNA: TGTGCCAGCAGCCCCGAGGGGGCGGGAAACACCATATATTTT
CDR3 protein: CASSPEGAGNTIYF

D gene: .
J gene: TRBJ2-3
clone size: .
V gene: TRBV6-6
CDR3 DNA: TGTGCCAGCAGTTACAGGGGGGCAGTAAAAGATACGCAGTATTTT
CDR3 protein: CASSYRGAVKDTQYF

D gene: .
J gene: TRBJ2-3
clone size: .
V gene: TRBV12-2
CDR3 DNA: TGTGCAAGTCGCTTACACCGCCCGTGCACAGATACGCAGTATTTT
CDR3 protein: CASRLHRPCTDTQYF

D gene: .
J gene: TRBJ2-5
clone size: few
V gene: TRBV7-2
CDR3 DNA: TGTGCCAGCAGCTTAGTTCCGCAAGAGACCCAGTACTTC
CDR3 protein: CASSLVPQETQYF

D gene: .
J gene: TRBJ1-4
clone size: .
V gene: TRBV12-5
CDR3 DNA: TGTGCTAGTGGTTTGGGGGCCCCCGGGTGGGGAAAACTGTTTTTT
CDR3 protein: CASGLGAPGWGKLFF

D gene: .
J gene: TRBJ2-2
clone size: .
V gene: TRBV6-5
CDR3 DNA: TGTGCCAGCAGTTTGACTCAAGCGGGGAACACCGGGGAGCTGTTTTTT
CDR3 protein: CASSLTQAGNTGELFF

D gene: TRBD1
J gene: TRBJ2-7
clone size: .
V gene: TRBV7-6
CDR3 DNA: TGTGCCAGCAGCTTAGCGGTCCAGGGGGCATCCGAGCAGTACTTC
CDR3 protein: CASSLAVQGASEQYF

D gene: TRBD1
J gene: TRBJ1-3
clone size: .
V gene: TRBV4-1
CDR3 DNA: TGCGCCAGCAGCCACAACCCGGGACAGGGATCTGGAAACACCATATATTTT
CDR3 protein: CASSHNPGQGSGNTIYF

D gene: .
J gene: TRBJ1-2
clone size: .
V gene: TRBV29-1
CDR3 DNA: TGCAGCGTCGCCCGGGAGGTGGATGGATATGGCTACACCTTC
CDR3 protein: CSVAREVDGYGYTF

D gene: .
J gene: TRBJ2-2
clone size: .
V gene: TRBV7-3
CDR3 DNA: TGTGCCAGCAGCGCGCCATTCACCGGGGAGCTGTTTTTT
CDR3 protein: CASSAPFTGELFF

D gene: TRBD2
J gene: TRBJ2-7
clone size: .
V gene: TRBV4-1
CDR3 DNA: TGCGCCAGCAGCCAAGATGGGACTAGCGGGGGGTATTTCTCCTACGAGCAGTACTTC
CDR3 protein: CASSQDGTSGGYFSYEQYF

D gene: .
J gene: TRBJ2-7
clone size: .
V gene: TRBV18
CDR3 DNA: TGTGCCAGCTCGTCCGGGACATTCTACGAGCAGTACTTC
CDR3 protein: CASSSGTFYEQYF

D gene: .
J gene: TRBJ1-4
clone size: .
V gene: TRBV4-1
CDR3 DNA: TGCGCCAGCAGCCTTCCGCCAGGTGGGCAAAAACTGTTTTTT
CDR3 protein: CASSLPPGGQKLFF

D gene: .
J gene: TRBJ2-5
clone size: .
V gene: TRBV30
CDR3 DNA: TGTGCCTGGAGTCGGGGCGGCAGCCAAGAGACCCAGTACTTC
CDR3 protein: CAWSRGGSQETQYF

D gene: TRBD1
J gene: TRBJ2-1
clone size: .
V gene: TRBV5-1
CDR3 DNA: TGCGCCAGCAGCTTGGCCGGGACAGGGTACAATGAGCAGTTCTTC
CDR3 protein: CASSLAGTGYNEQFF

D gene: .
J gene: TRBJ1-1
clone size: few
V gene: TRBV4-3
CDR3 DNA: TGCGCCAGCAGCCAAGAACCCCGAACTGAAGCTTTCTTT
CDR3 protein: CASSQEPRTEAFF

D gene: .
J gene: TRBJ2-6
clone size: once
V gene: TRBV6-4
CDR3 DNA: TGTGCCAGCAGTGAGAACTCAGGGGCCAACGTCCTGACTTTC
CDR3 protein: CASSENSGANVLTF

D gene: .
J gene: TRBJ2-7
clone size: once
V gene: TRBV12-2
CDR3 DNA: TGTGCAAGTCGCTTATTTAGGGACGAGCAGTACTTC
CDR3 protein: CASRLFRDEQYF

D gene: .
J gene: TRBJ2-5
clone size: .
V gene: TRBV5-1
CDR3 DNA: TGCGCCAGCAGCTTGTGGGGGAATCAAGAGACCCAGTACTTC
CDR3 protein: CASSLWGNQETQYF

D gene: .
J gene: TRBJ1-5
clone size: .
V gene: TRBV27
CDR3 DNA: TGTGCCAGCAGTTTTGGGGGAAATAGCAATCAGCCCCAGCATTTT
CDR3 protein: CASSFGGNSNQPQHF

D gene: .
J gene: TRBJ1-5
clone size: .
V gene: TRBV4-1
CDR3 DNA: TGCGCCAGCAGCCAAGACCAGGGGAGCAATCAGCCCCAGCATTTT
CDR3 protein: CASSQDQGSNQPQHF

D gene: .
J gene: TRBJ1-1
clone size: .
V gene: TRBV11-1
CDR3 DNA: TGTGCCAGCAGCTTAGAGCCCACCACAGCTTTCTTT
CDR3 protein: CASSLEPTTAFF

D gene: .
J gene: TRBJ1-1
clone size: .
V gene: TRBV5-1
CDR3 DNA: TGCGCCAGCAGCCCCCGGGGTCTCGGGGAGAACACTGAAGCTTTCTTT
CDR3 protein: CASSPRGLGENTEAFF

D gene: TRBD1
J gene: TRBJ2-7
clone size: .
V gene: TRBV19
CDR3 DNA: TGTGCCAGTAGTACCATTTCGGGACAGAGGAACTACGAGCAGTACTTC
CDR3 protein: CASSTISGQRNYEQYF

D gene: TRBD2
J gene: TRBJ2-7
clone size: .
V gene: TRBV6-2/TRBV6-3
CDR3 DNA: TGTGCCAGCAGACCTAGCGGGAGCTCCTACGAGCAGTACTTC
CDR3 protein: CASRPSGSSYEQYF

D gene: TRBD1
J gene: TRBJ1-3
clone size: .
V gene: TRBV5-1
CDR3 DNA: TGCGCCAGCAGCCTAGGGACAGCCTCTGGAAACACCATATATTTT
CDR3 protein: CASSLGTASGNTIYF

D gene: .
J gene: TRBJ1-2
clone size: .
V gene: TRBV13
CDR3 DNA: TGTGCCAGCAGCTTAGGTGCTAACTATGGCTACACCTTC
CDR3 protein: CASSLGANYGYTF

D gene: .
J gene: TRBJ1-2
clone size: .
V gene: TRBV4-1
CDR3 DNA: TGCGCCAGCAGCCATTACGACAGAGGGGACTCGTATGGCTACACCTTC
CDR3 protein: CASSHYDRGDSYGYTF

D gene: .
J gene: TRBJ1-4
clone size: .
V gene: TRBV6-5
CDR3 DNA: TGTGCCAGCAGTTCCGGGACATTCAGGGAAAAACTGTTTTTT
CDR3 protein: CASSSGTFREKLFF

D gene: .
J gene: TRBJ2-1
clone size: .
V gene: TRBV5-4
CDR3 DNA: TGTGCCAGCAGTTACATGGTGAACTACAATGAGCAGTTCTTC
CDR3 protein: CASSYMVNYNEQFF

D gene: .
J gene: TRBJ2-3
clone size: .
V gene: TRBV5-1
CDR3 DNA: TGCGCCAGCAGGTATCGCGGGTCTAGAGGGACCACAGATACGCAGTATTTT
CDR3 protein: CASRYRGSRGTTDTQYF

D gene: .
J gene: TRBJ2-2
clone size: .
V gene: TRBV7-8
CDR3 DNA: TGTGCCAGCAGCTTAGGACGTCTCTCCGGGGAGCTGTTTTTT
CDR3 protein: CASSLGRLSGELFF

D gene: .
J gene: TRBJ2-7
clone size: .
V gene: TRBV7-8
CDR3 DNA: TGTGCCAGCAGCTCGCGGTTCGGGGCCGAGCAGTACTTC
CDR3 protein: CASSSRFGAEQYF

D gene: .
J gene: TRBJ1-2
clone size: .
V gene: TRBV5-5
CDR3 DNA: TGTGCCAGCAGCCGCGAGGGCAGAACTAACTATGGCTACACCTTC
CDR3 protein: CASSREGRTNYGYTF

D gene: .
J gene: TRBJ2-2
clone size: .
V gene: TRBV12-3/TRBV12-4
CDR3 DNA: TGTGCCAGCAGGGAGGACACCGGGGAGCTGTTTTTT
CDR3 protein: CASREDTGELFF

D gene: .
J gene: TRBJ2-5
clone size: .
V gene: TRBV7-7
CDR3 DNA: TGTGCTAGCAGCTCGTTGGGGGGACCCCAAGAGACCCAGTACTTC
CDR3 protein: CASSSLGGPQETQYF

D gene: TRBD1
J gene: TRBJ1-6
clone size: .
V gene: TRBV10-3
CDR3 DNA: TGTGCCATCAGTGAGTCGGGACAGCTTATTTCACCCCTCCACTTT
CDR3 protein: CAISESGQLISPLHF

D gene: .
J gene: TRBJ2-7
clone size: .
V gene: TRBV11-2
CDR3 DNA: TGTGCCAGCAGCGTGAGCTCCTACGAGCAGTACTTC
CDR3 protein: CASSVSSYEQYF

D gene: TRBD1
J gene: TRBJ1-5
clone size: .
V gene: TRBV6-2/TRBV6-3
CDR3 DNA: TGTGCCAGCAGTTACTCCCGGGACAGGGGGTTCGGCAATCAGCCCCAGCATTTT
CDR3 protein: CASSYSRDRGFGNQPQHF

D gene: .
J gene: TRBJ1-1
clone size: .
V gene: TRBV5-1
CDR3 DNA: TGCGCCAGCAGCGAGGAAGCCACCGACACTGAAGCTTTCTTT
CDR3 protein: CASSEEATDTEAFF

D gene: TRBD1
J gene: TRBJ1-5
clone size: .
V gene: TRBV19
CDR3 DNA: TGTGCCAGTAGTCGACAGGGGGCGCGAAACGGTCAGCCCCAGCATTTT
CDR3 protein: CASSRQGARNGQPQHF